One and the same sample provided the 10 T cell receptor beta chains below, sequenced in a study of T cells in Graves' hyperthyroidism and ophthalmopathy. RNA transcripts gave rise to amplified TCR beta CDR3 regions. The primer set for the first-round RT-PCR of the TCR CDR3 was HTBI. TCRdb fed the multiplex PCR reads into MiXCR, producing one record per CDR3 protein. The sample consists of about 300,000 distinct CDR3 sequences, roughly 19% of them appearing once. Sequences were obtained from blood. The receptors here all came from a man aged 45-60 years with Graves' ophthalmopathy.

This chain uses TRBV5-1 with TRBJ2-2; no clear D. The CDR3 runs 16 residues. Trimming took 4 bases from V and 0 from J, leaving 13 bases between them. CDR1 is SGHRS, CDR2 YFSETQ, per germline. CDR3 coding DNA: TGCGCCAGCAGCACCGGGTTATCCGCGAACACCGGGGAGCTGTTTTTT. It codes for CASSTGLSANTGELFF.

This clonotype was seen more than once but under ten times. The chain employs TRBV15 and TRBJ2-3, with D possibly matching TRBD2 (6 bases). Trimming left V 0 bases short and J 2 bases short, with 12 bases between. This CDR3 has 16 residues. Germline V gene sequence: CDR1 LNHNV, CDR2 YYDKDF (reference sequence). In nucleotides, the CDR3 is TGTGCCACCAGCAGAGAGATAGCGGAGTTCACAGATACGCAGTATTTT. This gives the protein CATSREIAEFTDTQYF.

This clonotype was seen repeatedly, ten times or more. J is TRBJ1-1 and V is TRBV28; no definite D call. V shed 1 base and J shed 4 bases, with 4 bases lying between them. Germline CDR1 MDHEN, CDR2 SYDVKM. The CDR3 totals 12 residues. The CDR3 nucleotides read TGTGCCAGCAGTTTATTCACCACTGAAGCTTTCTTT. Translating it yields CASSLFTTEAFF.

The V gene is TRBV6-6, the J gene TRBJ2-5; D remains unclear. Trimming cost V 2 bases and J 2 bases, with 12 bases left between them. The CDR3 spans 15 residues. In germline, CDR1 is MNHNY, CDR2 SVGAGI (reference sequence). The CDR3 sequence: CASSYRALTQETQYF. CDR3 bases: TGTGCCAGCAGTTACAGGGCACTAACTCAAGAGACCCAGTACTTC.

This clonotype was seen at least ten times. The V and J genes are TRBV27 and TRBJ2-5, with TRBD2 matching 12 bases. V lost 2 bases and J lost 5; bases outside the gene matches: 6. CDR3 length: 16 residues. Germline loops: CDR1 MNHEY, CDR2 SMNVEV (reference sequence). Written as DNA, the CDR3 is TGTGCCAGCAGTTTACTAGCGGGAGGGCCTTGGGAGACCCAGTACTTC. As protein: CASSLLAGGPWETQYF.

The chain couples TRBV2 to TRBJ2-1; 9 bases are shared with TRBD1. V dropped 6 bases and J dropped 7; count of bases not matched to a gene: 10. In germline, CDR1 is SNHLY, CDR2 FYNNEI. The CDR3 is 15 residues long. This chain's CDR3 is CASSQQGAGQNEQFF. The CDR3 nucleotides are TGTGCCAGCAGCCAACAGGGGGCGGGCCAGAATGAGCAGTTCTTC.

This rearrangement joins TRBV6-1 to TRBJ2-1; 8 nucleotides line up with TRBD2. The junction had 6 bases not matched to a gene; V was cut back by 6 bases and J by 5 bases. Germline V gives CDR1 MNHNS, CDR2 SASEGT. The CDR3 sequence is 14 residues long. The CDR3 spells CASRRIAGNNEQFF. The DNA for the CDR3 is TGTGCCAGCAGGAGGATAGCGGGAAACAATGAGCAGTTCTTC.

This clonotype appeared a few times. This sequence joins TRBV9 and TRBJ2-7; D gene uncertain. The length of the CDR3 is 14 residues. Germline lookup yields CDR1 SGDLS and CDR2 YYNGEE. V lost 2 bases and J 0 bases, leaving 9 bases between the germline ends. Written as DNA, the CDR3 is TGTGCCAGCAGCGTTACAGCTTACTCCTACGAGCAGTACTTC. It encodes CASSVTAYSYEQYF.

This clonotype was seen ten or more times. The chain has TRBV12-3 or TRBV12-4 and TRBJ2-7; D ambiguous. V was clipped by 3 bases and J by 6 bases, with 12 bases between them. The CDR3 spans 13 residues. For the CDR3, the DNA is TGTGCCAGCAGTTTTTCAGCCAGACGCGAGCAGTACTTC. Its protein is CASSFSARREQYF.

This clonotype was seen repeatedly, ten times or more. CDR3 protein: CASSLSHPSWEKLFF. As DNA, the CDR3 is TGCGCCAGCAGCTTGTCCCATCCGAGCTGGGAAAAACTGTTTTTT. This chain links TRBV5-1 with TRBJ1-4, with D hard to call. The germline CDR1 and CDR2 sequences are SGHRS and YFSETQ. Trimming removed 1 base at V and 8 bases at J, with 15 bases between. This CDR3 has 15 residues.